There are a few counts of the clone carrying this T cell receptor (beta chain). Antigen specificity is unknown. This specimen comes from a study of T cell repertoires in cytomegalovirus infection. Study overall: Public TCR beta signatures indicated both CMV infection and matching HLA type.

Study results and caveats: Dominant in the ex vivo response were TCR beta clonotypes restricted by HLA-C and specific for CMV.

The CDR3 runs to 12 residues. The V gene lost 2 bases and the J gene lost 9 bases, with 6 bases spanning the gap. Germline CDR1 is SGHRS and CDR2 is YFSETQ. TCRdb processed the reads anew with MiXCR; each CDR3 protein has one entry. The sample lists some 300,000 distinct CDR3 sequences, about an eighth occurring once. Sequencing was performed on PBMCs. The receptor was isolated from a human donor in good health (CMV status not recorded). Some clones in this sample may be carry-over from other donors' samples. The V gene is TRBV5-1, the J gene TRBJ1-6; D not certain. CDR3: CASSFESSPLHF. CDR3 DNA sequence: TGCGCCAGCAGCTTTGAGTCTTCACCCCTCCACTTT.